Listed here are 21 T cell receptor beta chains from one sample, sequenced in a study of human T cells and chemical hapten exposure. TCRdb reprocessed the RACE reads via MiXCR and lists one record per CDR3 protein. Here the sample spans about 120,000 distinct CDR3 sequences, about 12% being singletons. This sample's time point: patch test 1, 2 weeks after DPC sensitization. Stated treatment: therapeutic diphenylcyclopropenone sensitization with weekly scalp DPC. The sequences come from whole blood, collected in connection with sensitization to the hapten diphenylcyclopropenone (DPC). The receptors come from a woman in her 50s with alopecia areata. Some clones in this sample may be carry-over from other donors' samples.

The chain couples TRBV12-3 or TRBV12-4 to TRBJ1-5, with no clear D. There are 13 residues in the CDR3. Trimming cost V 6 bases and J 4 bases, with 10 bases left between them. CDR3 nucleotide sequence: TGTGCCAGCAGCCCACATCTGAATCAGCCCCAGCATTTT. Protein: CASSPHLNQPQHF.

The chain couples TRBV28 to TRBJ1-5, with TRBD1 matching over 8 bases. The V segment lost 6 bases and the J segment 5 bases; nucleotides outside the gene matches: 3. The germline V gene encodes CDR1 MDHEN and CDR2 SYDVKM. The CDR3 has 13 amino acids. The CDR3 sequence: CASSQGAHQPQHF. CDR3 nucleotide sequence: TGTGCCAGCAGCCAGGGGGCCCATCAGCCCCAGCATTTT.

V is TRBV18 and J is TRBJ1-4; D is unresolved. Germline CDR1 is KGHSH and CDR2 is LQKENI. The ends were cut back, 1 base at V and 0 bases at J, with 12 bases in the middle. The CDR3 runs to 17 residues. CDR3 sequence (DNA): TGTGCCAGCTCACCACGATTCGCCACAGCAACTAATGAAAAACTGTTTTTT. Protein product: CASSPRFATATNEKLFF.

A few counts support this clonotype. The rearrangement joins TRBV24-1 to TRBJ2-2; 7 bases agree with TRBD1. Germline assignment: CDR1 KGHDR and CDR2 SFDVKD. This CDR3 contains 15 residues. The V gene end was trimmed by 7 bases and the J gene end by 2 bases; junction bases not matched to a gene: 6. In DNA, the CDR3 is TGTGCCACCAGGTCTGGGACAGTAAACACCGGGGAGCTGTTTTTT. This encodes CATRSGTVNTGELFF.

The V call is TRBV6-2 or TRBV6-3, the J call TRBJ2-7; a weak D match, TRBD2 (6 bases). CDR1 and CDR2 (germline): MNHEY, SVGEGT. CDR3 length equals 13 residues. Trimming removed 4 bases at V and 2 bases at J, with 9 bases between. The DNA of the CDR3 is TGTGCCAGCAGTTTTACGGGGGCCTACGAGCAGTACTTC. Translated: CASSFTGAYEQYF.

Remarks on this clonotype: One end of the junction is discordant with germline, which a read error may explain. The J gene is TRBJ1-5, the V gene TRBV6-5; D is ambiguous. The CDR3 contains 14 residues. Per germline, CDR1 MNHEY and CDR2 SVGAGI. CDR3 loop: CTSSDVGGNQPQHF. CDR3 DNA: TGTACCAGCTCCGACGTGGGTGGCAATCAGCCCCAGCATTTT.

Many counts were recorded for this clonotype. The chain uses TRBV7-2 and TRBJ2-3; TRBD2 is a possible D gene (6 bases). Per germline, CDR1 SGHTA and CDR2 FQGNSA. This CDR3 has 15 amino acids. With 6 bases removed from V and 6 bases from J, the gap between germline ends came to 19 bases. This chain's CDR3 is CASRKDLAYSDTQYF. The CDR3 region has the DNA TGTGCCAGCAGAAAGGATCTAGCGTATTCGGATACGCAGTATTTT.

The genes are TRBV20-1 and TRBJ2-7, with TRBD2 matching over 9 bases. The germline gives CDR1 DFQATT, CDR2 SNEGSKA (reference sequence). This CDR3 spans 13 amino acids. Losses at the gene ends were 7 bases for V and 4 bases for J; bases not matched to a gene: 8. CDR3 sequence (DNA): TGCAGTGTAGATAAGCGGGAGGCATACGAGCAGTACTTC. It specifies CSVDKREAYEQYF.

V and J are TRBV9 and TRBJ2-5; D not resolved. The germline V and J ends were trimmed by 0 bases and 9 bases, with 9 bases remaining between them. The CDR3 covers 12 residues. Germline V lookup: CDR1 SGDLS, CDR2 YYNGEE. The CDR3 sequence is CASSVDPGAQYF. CDR3 nucleotide sequence: TGTGCCAGCAGCGTAGACCCTGGCGCCCAGTACTTC.

Only a few counts were recorded for this clonotype. The rearrangement uses TRBV5-6 and TRBJ1-6, with 7 nucleotides matching TRBD1. The CDR3 is made up of 15 amino acids. The germline V gene has CDR1 SGHDT and CDR2 YYEEEE. V shed 3 bases and J 7 bases; nucleotides not matched to a gene: 7. The chain's CDR3 is CASSSGQAGNSPLHF. In DNA form, the CDR3 reads TGTGCCAGCAGCTCTGGACAGGCTGGAAATTCACCCCTCCACTTT. Full variable domain (remainder filled in from reference TRBV5-6 and TRBJ1-6): DAGVTQSPTHLIKTRGQQVTLRCSPKSGHDTVSWYQQALGQGPQFIFQYYEEEERQRGNFPDRFSGHQFPNYSSELNVNALLLGDSALYLCASSSGQAGNSPLHFGNGTRLTVT.

This clonotype was counted only a few times. The chain has TRBV27 and TRBJ2-3; D not resolved. This CDR3 spans 14 amino acids. CDR1 and CDR2 from the germline V gene are MNHEY and SMNVEV (reference sequence). Trimming cost V 4 bases and J 1 base, with 9 bases left between them. CDR3 sequence reads: CASSSATGTDTQYF. The CDR3 DNA follows: TGTGCCAGCAGTTCGGCTACCGGCACAGATACGCAGTATTTT.

This clonotype has ten or more counts. The V gene is TRBV29-1, the J gene TRBJ2-5, with 7 positions matching TRBD1. There are 12 residues in the CDR3. CDR1 and CDR2 from the germline V gene are SQVTM and ANQGSEA. The junction had 3 bases not matched to a gene; V was cut back by 6 bases and J by 2 bases. In DNA form, the CDR3 reads TGCAGCGTACAGGGGCCTCAAGAGACCCAGTACTTC. Encoded protein: CSVQGPQETQYF.

This clonotype has ten or more counts. The J gene is TRBJ1-1, the V gene TRBV3-1, with D tentatively TRBD1 (6 bases). The CDR3 sequence is 16 residues long. The germline CDR1 and CDR2 sequences are LGHDT and YNNKEL (reference sequence). V shed 4 bases and J shed 1 base, with 16 bases lying between them. The chain's CDR3 is CASSLRSQGRNTEAFF. The CDR3, as DNA: TGTGCCAGCAGCCTCAGAAGTCAGGGGCGGAACACTGAAGCTTTCTTT.

This clonotype showed up many times. This chain joins TRBV7-9 and TRBJ2-7; D is uncertain. CDR3 length: 14 residues. V shed 2 bases and J shed 4 bases, with 12 bases lying between them. Looked up from germline, CDR1 is SEHNR and CDR2 is FQNEAQ (reference sequence). The DNA for the CDR3 is TGTGCCAGCAGCTTATTAGGTCTGGAATACGAGCAGTACTTC. Translated, it gives CASSLLGLEYEQYF. The full variable domain, with the rest looked up from reference TRBV7-9 and TRBJ2-7, is DTGVSQNPRHKITKRGQNVTFRCDPISEHNRLYWYRQTLGQGPEFLTYFQNEAQLEKSRLLSDRFSAERPKGSFSTLEIQRTEQGDSAMYLCASSLLGLEYEQYFGPGTRLTVT.

The chain employs TRBV7-6 and TRBJ2-3, with D possibly called TRBD1 or TRBD2 (6 bases each). V dropped 8 bases and J dropped 4 bases, with 28 bases sitting between them. This CDR3 spans 18 amino acids. CDR1 and CDR2 (germline): SGHVS, FNYEAQ. The CDR3 here is CASGAMYSGAGWADTQYF. In DNA, the CDR3 is TGTGCCAGCGGCGCCATGTATTCGGGGGCAGGGTGGGCAGATACGCAGTATTTT.

This chain links TRBV11-2 with TRBJ2-2, with TRBD1 matching 8 bases. Trimming at V came to 3 bases and at J to 4 bases, leaving 4 bases not matched to a gene. Germline V gene data show CDR1 as SGHAT and CDR2 as FQNNGV. CDR3 size: 15 residues. Written as DNA, the CDR3 is TGTGCCAGCAGCTTCCCAGGGGGCCGCACCGGGGAGCTGTTTTTT. Translated: CASSFPGGRTGELFF.

This clonotype was detected ten times or more. This rearrangement joins TRBV29-1 to TRBJ2-3, with 11 nucleotides matching TRBD1. Germline CDR1 reads SQVTM; CDR2 reads ANQGSEA. This CDR3 contains 14 residues. Unmatched junction bases numbered 6, after V lost 7 bases and J lost 3 bases. CDR3: CSARTGGATDTQYF. The CDR3 DNA reads TGCAGCGCCCGGACAGGGGGCGCGACAGATACGCAGTATTTT.

Of note for this clonotype: A read error is possible here, since a much larger clone lies one base away. The rearrangement joins TRBV28 to TRBJ2-2; maybe TRBD2 (5 bases). The CDR3 is 14 residues long. Germline V gene sequence: CDR1 MDHEN, CDR2 SYDVKM. CDR3 in DNA: TGTGCCAGCAAGGGCACTACGAACACCGGGGAGCCGTTTTTT. Translation: CASKGTTNTGEPFF.

The V call is TRBV24-1, the J call TRBJ2-1; no clear D. CDR3 length: 16 residues. With 1 base removed from V and 1 base from J, the gap between germline ends came to 10 bases. Germline lookup yields CDR1 KGHDR and CDR2 SFDVKD. The CDR3 sequence: CATSDFQARSYNEQFF. DNA for the CDR3: TGTGCCACCAGTGATTTCCAAGCTAGGTCCTACAATGAGCAGTTCTTC.

The genes are TRBV3-1 and TRBJ1-6, with D possibly matching TRBD1 (5 bases). V was shortened by 4 bases and J by 7 bases, with 11 bases between the two germline ends. From germline, CDR1 is LGHDT and CDR2 YNNKEL (reference sequence). CDR3 length equals 14 residues. The DNA for the CDR3 is TGTGCCAGCAGCCCAGGCCGACAGAATTCACCCCTCCACTTT. This encodes CASSPGRQNSPLHF.

This clonotype was recorded only once. This chain uses TRBV28 with TRBJ2-5; D perhaps matches TRBD2 (6 bases). Germline-derived CDR1 and CDR2 are MDHEN and SYDVKM. V gave up 6 bases and J gave up 5 bases, with 16 bases separating them. The CDR3 runs to 14 residues. The CDR3: CASSSPGAGETQYF. In DNA, the CDR3 is TGTGCCAGCAGCTCTCCCGGGGCGGGGGAGACCCAGTACTTC.